The present entry profiles one TCR beta chain with its context. The antigen remains unidentified. The CDR3 extends over 15 amino acids. With 6 bases clipped from V and 0 bases from J, the junction kept 7 bases outside the gene matches. CDR1 SEHNR and CDR2 FQNEAQ come from the germline V gene (reference sequence). The data originate from a study of T cells in Graves' hyperthyroidism and ophthalmopathy. Orbital computed tomography, thyroid ultrasound, serum thyroxine and TRAb, and clinical symptoms together informed the diagnoses. The investigators amplified TCR beta CDR3 regions from RNA transcripts. First-round RT-PCR of the TCR CDR3 relied on the HTBI primer set. In TCRdb, the multiplex PCR reads were re-called with MiXCR into one record per CDR3 protein. This table holds 480,000 or so distinct CDR3 sequences, over 45% found once. Study results and limitations: Most clonotypes expanded in the thyroid (above 0.001) were also present in blood. A model built on 13 V-J features separated ophthalmopathy from stable hyperthyroidism. Before onset, ophthalmopathy was predicted by the model a median around 6.2 months earlier.

Sequenced sample: peripheral blood or thyroid tissue (not recorded which). This clonotype originated in an adult woman with Graves' disease, either hyperthyroidism or ophthalmopathy (not recorded which). The chain links TRBV7-9 to TRBJ2-7; TRBD2 agrees at 8 bases. In DNA form, the CDR3 reads TGTGCCAGCAGGGAGACTAGCGTAAGCTCCTACGAGCAGTACTTC. Its translation: CASRETSVSSYEQYF.